One sample yielded the 15 T cell receptor beta chains listed below, sequenced in a study of long-term antiretroviral therapy in people with HIV. An immunoSEQ assay, version v3.0, was performed at survey level. Sequenced by immunoSEQ multiplex PCR; TCRdb stores in-frame clones only, minus some. Of about 16,000 clones in the sample, 88% were seen once. The sample consisted of unsorted PBMCs, taken 0.7 years before starting antiretroviral therapy. These receptors all stem from a man in his fifties with HIV.

This clone appeared once. The CDR3 reads CASSLFLWESDTQYF. The CDR3, as DNA: TGTGCCAGCAGCTTATTTCTCTGGGAGTCGGATACGCAGTATTTT. The chain is built from TRBV7-2 and TRBJ2-3, with D possibly matching TRBD2 (5 bases). The CDR3 totals 15 residues. The germline V and J ends were trimmed by 2 bases and 6 bases, with 15 bases remaining between them. Germline CDR1 is SGHTA and CDR2 is FQGNSA.

The chain combines TRBV18 with TRBJ2-5; the D is unclear. The CDR3 sequence is 14 residues long. The germline V gene has CDR1 KGHSH and CDR2 LQKENI. V dropped 3 bases and J dropped 2 bases, with 10 bases sitting between them. The CDR3 nucleotides are TGTGCCAGCTCACCTCTGGGCAGTCAAGAGACCCAGTACTTC. Residues: CASSPLGSQETQYF.

The genes are TRBV2 and TRBJ2-7, with D hard to call. V was shortened by 7 bases and J by 6 bases, with 13 bases between the two germline ends. This CDR3 region has 12 residues. Germline V gene data show CDR1 as SNHLY and CDR2 as FYNNEI. The CDR3 region is CASTLIAGEQYF. CDR3 in DNA: TGTGCCAGCACCCTAATAGCAGGCGAGCAGTACTTC.

The chain couples TRBV7-2 to TRBJ2-5, with 8 bases matching TRBD2. From germline, CDR1 is SGHTA and CDR2 FQGNSA. The CDR3 has 15 amino acids. The V segment lost 4 bases and the J segment 3 bases; nucleotides outside the gene matches: 7. The DNA of the CDR3 is TGTGCCAGCAGCTCTGGACTAGCAAGGGAAGAGACCCAGTACTTC. Translation: CASSSGLAREETQYF. Combining the CDR3 with reference TRBV7-2 and TRBJ2-5 gives the whole variable domain GAGVSQSPSNKVTEKGKDVELRCDPISGHTALYWYRQSLGQGLEFLIYFQGNSAPDKSGLPSDRFSAERTGGSVSTLTIQRTQQEDSAVYLCASSSGLAREETQYFGPGTRLLVL.

The sample holds one count of this clone. The chain combines TRBV7-8 with TRBJ2-5; TRBD2 aligns across 7 bases. This CDR3 is built from 15 residues. V trimming: 1 base; J trimming: 4 bases; junction bases outside the gene matches: 6. Looked up from germline, CDR1 is SGHVS and CDR2 is FQNEAQ. In DNA form, the CDR3 reads TGTGCCAGCAGCTTAGGACTAGCCCCGGGAGAGACCCAGTACTTC. It specifies CASSLGLAPGETQYF.

The chain joins TRBV7-8 to TRBJ2-5; D remains unclear. From germline, CDR1 is SGHVS and CDR2 FQNEAQ. This CDR3 is built from 13 residues. With 1 base removed from V and 5 bases from J, the gap between germline ends came to 8 bases. This CDR3 reads CASSLVGLETQYF. The CDR3 nucleotides are TGTGCCAGCAGCTTAGTAGGGTTGGAGACCCAGTACTTC.

The CDR3 bases are TGTGCCAGCAGCCAAGTACAACACCGGGACAGTAACTATGGCTACACCTTC. It yields the protein CASSQVQHRDSNYGYTF. V usage is TRBV14 and J usage is TRBJ1-2, with 7 bases aligning to TRBD1. The CDR3 spans 17 residues. V was clipped by 1 base and J by 1 base; unmatched bases: 9. CDR1 is SGHDN and CDR2 is FVKESK in the germline V gene.

In its sample, this clone was seen once. J is TRBJ1-1 and V is TRBV11-3; tentative D call: TRBD1 (5 bases). CDR1 SGHNT and CDR2 YENEEA come from the germline V gene. The CDR3 length is 13 residues. V shed 3 bases and J shed 9 bases, with 14 bases lying between them. The CDR3: CASSFLQGGKAFF. The CDR3 DNA is TGTGCCAGCAGCTTTTTGCAGGGAGGGAAAGCTTTCTTT.

J is TRBJ2-1 and V is TRBV27; unclear D gene. V was pared by 2 bases and J by 6 bases, with 23 bases between. This CDR3 spans 18 amino acids. Germline CDR1 reads MNHEY; CDR2 reads SMNVEV (reference sequence). DNA for the CDR3: TGTGCCAGCAGTTTAATATCGGTAACCCGGTCCTTAGCCAATGAGCAGTTCTTC. This gives the protein CASSLISVTRSLANEQFF.

The genes are TRBV7-2 and TRBJ1-5, with TRBD1 as a possible D gene (5 bases). CDR3 size: 15 residues. V lost 2 bases to trimming and J lost 6 bases, with 14 bases between them. The V gene's germline CDR1 is SGHTA and CDR2 FQGNSA. CDR3 loop: CASSLRQGQIQPQHF. The CDR3 coding sequence is TGTGCCAGCAGCTTAAGGCAGGGTCAGATTCAGCCCCAGCATTTT.

This clone has a single count. This sequence joins TRBV6-4 and TRBJ2-3; 14 bases line up with TRBD2. The CDR3 contains 16 residues. Germline-derived CDR1 and CDR2 are MRHNA and SNTAGT. V trimming: 2 bases; J trimming: 4 bases; junction bases outside the gene matches: 2. The CDR3 spells CASSDGLAGGPDTQYF. CDR3 nucleotides: TGTGCCAGCAGTGACGGACTAGCGGGGGGCCCAGATACGCAGTATTTT.

V gene TRBV18 combines with J gene TRBJ1-3, with D unclear. The length of the CDR3 is 16 residues. Trimming cost V 0 bases and J 1 base, with 10 bases left between them. CDR1 and CDR2 from the germline V gene are KGHSH and LQKENI. In DNA, the CDR3 is TGTGCCAGCTCACCACCGTACCCGGGGTCTGGAAACACCATATATTTT. The encoded protein is CASSPPYPGSGNTIYF.

The chain uses TRBV7-2 and TRBJ2-7, with 7 bases identical to TRBD2. Germline trimming cut 5 bases from V and 2 bases from J; bases unmatched to any gene: 9. The V gene's germline CDR1 is SGHTA and CDR2 FQGNSA. The length of the CDR3 is 15 residues. The CDR3 reads CASSLRGEAAYEQYF. CDR3 bases: TGTGCCAGCAGCCTCCGGGGGGAAGCGGCCTACGAGCAGTACTTC.

This chain links TRBV7-3 with TRBJ2-7, with D perhaps matching TRBD2 (6 bases). In germline, CDR1 is SGHTA, CDR2 FQGTGA. This CDR3 comprises 19 residues. The germline V and J ends were trimmed by 2 bases and 0 bases, with 23 bases remaining between them. CDR3 sequence: CASSLRFVRLSTSSYEQYF. CDR3 in DNA: TGTGCCAGCAGCTTACGTTTCGTTCGTCTGTCGACTAGCTCCTACGAGCAGTACTTC. The full variable domain, completed using reference TRBV7-3 and TRBJ2-7, is GAGVSQTPSNKVTEKGKYVELRCDPISGHTALYWYRQSLGQGPEFLIYFQGTGAADDSGLPNDRFFAVRPEGSVSTLKIQRTERGDSAVYLCASSLRFVRLSTSSYEQYFGPGTRLTVT.

The rearrangement joins TRBV27 to TRBJ2-2; weak D call: TRBD2 (6 bases). Trimming took 8 bases from V and 1 from J, leaving 17 bases between them. CDR1 is MNHEY and CDR2 is SMNVEV in the germline V gene (reference sequence). The CDR3 contains 16 residues. The CDR3 DNA reads TGTGCCAGCGCGCCCCTGGAGGGGAAGAACACCGGGGAGCTGTTTTTT. It translates to CASAPLEGKNTGELFF.